Described below is a single TCR beta chain sequence and its context. The germline V gene encodes CDR1 MNHEY and CDR2 SMNVEV (reference sequence). V was clipped by 5 bases and J by 5 bases, with 12 bases between them. This CDR3 region has 13 residues. TCRdb's table, derived via immunoSEQ multiplex PCR, lists solely in-frame clones and lacks some. The sample records some 13,000 clones, roughly 86% being singletons. The sample originates from a study of T cell changes during pregnancy in multiple sclerosis. This receptor was identified in a female donor in good health, enrolled as a control in a pregnancy study. V and J are TRBV27 and TRBJ1-1, with D tentatively TRBD1 (6 bases). The material sequenced was CD8+ T cells from peripheral blood mononuclear cells, taken in the second trimester of pregnancy. CDR3 residues: CASSPQGWTEAFF. CDR3 DNA: TGTGCCAGCAGTCCACAGGGATGGACTGAAGCTTTCTTT.